This T cell receptor beta chain emerged from a study of T cell repertoires in cytomegalovirus infection. Whole-study context: Newly reported HLA-C-restricted and thoroughly characterized HLA-B-restricted CMV epitopes were employed. Indicated by public TCR beta signatures were CMV infection and matching HLA type. Study outcomes and limitations: Summed frequency of shared TCR beta families picked out CMV carriers who also had the relevant HLA.

As to this clonotype: Its antigen is currently unknown.

This CDR3 has 15 residues. The germline V gene encodes CDR1 DFQATT and CDR2 SNEGSKA (reference sequence). The ends lost 2 bases at V and 10 bases at J; junction bases unmatched: 14. TCRdb analysed the reads with MiXCR anew, one entry per CDR3 protein. Among about 330,000 distinct CDR3 sequences listed, just under 35% were seen once. The receptor's source is a human donor in good health (CMV status not recorded). Some clones in this sample may be carry-over from other donors' samples. This sample comprised cultured PBMCs, obtained from culture after CMV antigen stimulation. The chain joins TRBV20-1 to TRBJ2-1; 7 positions agree with TRBD1. The CDR3 spells CSARPRRTGLGEQFF. The CDR3 nucleotides read TGCAGTGCTAGACCCCGGAGGACAGGCCTAGGAGAGCAGTTCTTC.